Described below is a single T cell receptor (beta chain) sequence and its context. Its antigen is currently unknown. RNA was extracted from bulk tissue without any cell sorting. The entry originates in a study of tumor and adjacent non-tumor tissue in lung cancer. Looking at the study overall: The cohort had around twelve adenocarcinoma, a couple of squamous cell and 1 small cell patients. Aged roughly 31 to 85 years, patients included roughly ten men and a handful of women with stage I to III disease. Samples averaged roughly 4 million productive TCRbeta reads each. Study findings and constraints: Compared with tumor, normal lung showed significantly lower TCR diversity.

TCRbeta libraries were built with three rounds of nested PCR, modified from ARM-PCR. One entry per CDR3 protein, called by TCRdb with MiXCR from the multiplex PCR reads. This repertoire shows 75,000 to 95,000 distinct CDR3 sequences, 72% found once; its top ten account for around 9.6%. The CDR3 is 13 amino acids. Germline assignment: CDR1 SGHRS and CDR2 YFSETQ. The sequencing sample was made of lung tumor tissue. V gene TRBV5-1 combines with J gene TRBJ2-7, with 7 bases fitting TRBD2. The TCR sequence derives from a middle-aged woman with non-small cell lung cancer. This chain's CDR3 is CISSLDGGSKQYF. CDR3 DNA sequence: TGCATCAGCAGCTTGGACGGGGGGAGCAAGCAGTACTTC.